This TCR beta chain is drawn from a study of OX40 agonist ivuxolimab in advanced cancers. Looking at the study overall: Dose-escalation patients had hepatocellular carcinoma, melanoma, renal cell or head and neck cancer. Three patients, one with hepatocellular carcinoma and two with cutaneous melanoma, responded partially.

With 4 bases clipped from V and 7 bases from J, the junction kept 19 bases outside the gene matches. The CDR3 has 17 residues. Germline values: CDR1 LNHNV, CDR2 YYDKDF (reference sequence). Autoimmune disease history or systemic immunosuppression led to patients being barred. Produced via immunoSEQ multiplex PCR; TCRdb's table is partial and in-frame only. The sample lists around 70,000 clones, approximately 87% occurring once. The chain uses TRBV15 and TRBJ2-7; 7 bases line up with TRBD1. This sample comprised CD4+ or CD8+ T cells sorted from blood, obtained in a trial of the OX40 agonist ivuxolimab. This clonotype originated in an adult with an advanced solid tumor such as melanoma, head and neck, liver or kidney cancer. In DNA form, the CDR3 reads TGTGCCACCAGCATCGGGGAATTTTACAGGGGCCACCCGGAGCAGTACTTC. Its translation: CATSIGEFYRGHPEQYF.